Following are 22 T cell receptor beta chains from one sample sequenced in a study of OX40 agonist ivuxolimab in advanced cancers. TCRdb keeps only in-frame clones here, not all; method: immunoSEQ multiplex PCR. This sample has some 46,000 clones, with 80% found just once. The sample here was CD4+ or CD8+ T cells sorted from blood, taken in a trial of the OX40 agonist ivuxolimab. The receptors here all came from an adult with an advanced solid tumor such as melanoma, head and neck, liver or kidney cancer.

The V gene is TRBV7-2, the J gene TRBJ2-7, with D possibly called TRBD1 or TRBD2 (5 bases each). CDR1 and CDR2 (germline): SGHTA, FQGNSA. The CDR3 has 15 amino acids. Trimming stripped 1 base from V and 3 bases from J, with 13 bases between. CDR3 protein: CASSLVEQGVYEQYF. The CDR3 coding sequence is TGTGCCAGCAGCTTAGTCGAGCAGGGAGTCTACGAGCAGTACTTC.

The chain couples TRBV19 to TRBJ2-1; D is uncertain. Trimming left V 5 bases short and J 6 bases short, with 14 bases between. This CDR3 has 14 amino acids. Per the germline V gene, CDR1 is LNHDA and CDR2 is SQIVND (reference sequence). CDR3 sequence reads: CASSSPGWGNEQFF. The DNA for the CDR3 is TGTGCCAGTAGTTCCCCCGGGTGGGGCAATGAGCAGTTCTTC.

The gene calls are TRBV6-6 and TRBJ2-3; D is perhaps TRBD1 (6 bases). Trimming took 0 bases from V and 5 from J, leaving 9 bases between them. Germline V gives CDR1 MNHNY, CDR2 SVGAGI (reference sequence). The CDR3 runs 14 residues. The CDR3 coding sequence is TGTGCCAGCAGTTACTCGGGACACCGAGATACGCAGTATTTT. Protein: CASSYSGHRDTQYF.

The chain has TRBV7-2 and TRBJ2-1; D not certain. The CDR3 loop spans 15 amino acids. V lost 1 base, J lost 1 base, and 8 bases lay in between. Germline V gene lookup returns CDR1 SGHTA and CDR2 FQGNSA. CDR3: CASSLGAGSYNEQFF. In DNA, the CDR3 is TGTGCCAGCAGCTTAGGGGCCGGGTCCTACAATGAGCAGTTCTTC.

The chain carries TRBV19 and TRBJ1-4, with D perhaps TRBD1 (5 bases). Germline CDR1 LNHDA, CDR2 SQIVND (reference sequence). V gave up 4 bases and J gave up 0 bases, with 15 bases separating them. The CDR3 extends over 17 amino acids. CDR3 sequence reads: CASSTGDGPATNEKLFF. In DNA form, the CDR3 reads TGTGCCAGTAGTACCGGGGACGGACCTGCAACTAATGAAAAACTGTTTTTT.

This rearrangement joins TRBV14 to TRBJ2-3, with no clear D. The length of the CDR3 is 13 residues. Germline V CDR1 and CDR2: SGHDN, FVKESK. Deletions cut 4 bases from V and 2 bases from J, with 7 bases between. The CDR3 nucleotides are TGTGCCAGCAGCCCATGGACCACAGATACGCAGTATTTT. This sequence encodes CASSPWTTDTQYF.

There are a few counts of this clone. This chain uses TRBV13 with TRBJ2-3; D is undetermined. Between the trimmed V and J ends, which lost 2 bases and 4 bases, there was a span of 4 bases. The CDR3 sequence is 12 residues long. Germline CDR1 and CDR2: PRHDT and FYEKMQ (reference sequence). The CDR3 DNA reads TGTGCCAGCAGCTTAAACTCAGATACGCAGTATTTT. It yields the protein CASSLNSDTQYF.

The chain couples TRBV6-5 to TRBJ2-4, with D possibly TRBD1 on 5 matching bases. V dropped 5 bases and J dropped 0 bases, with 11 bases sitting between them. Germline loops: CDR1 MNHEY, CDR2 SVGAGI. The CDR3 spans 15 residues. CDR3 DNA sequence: TGTGCCAGCAGTCGACAGTCTATAGCCAAAAACATTCAGTACTTC. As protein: CASSRQSIAKNIQYF.

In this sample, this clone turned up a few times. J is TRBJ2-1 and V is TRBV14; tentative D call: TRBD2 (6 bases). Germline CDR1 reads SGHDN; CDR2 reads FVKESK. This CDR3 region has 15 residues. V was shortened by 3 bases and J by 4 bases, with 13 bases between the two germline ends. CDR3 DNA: TGTGCCAGCAGCCACCTTAGCGGACCTTACAATGAGCAGTTCTTC. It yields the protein CASSHLSGPYNEQFF. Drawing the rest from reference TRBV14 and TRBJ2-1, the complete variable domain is EAGVTQFPSHSVIEKGQTVTLRCDPISGHDNLYWYRRVMGKEIKFLLHFVKESKQDESGMPNNRFLAERTGGTYSTLKVQPAELEDSGVYFCASSHLSGPYNEQFFGPGTRLTVL.

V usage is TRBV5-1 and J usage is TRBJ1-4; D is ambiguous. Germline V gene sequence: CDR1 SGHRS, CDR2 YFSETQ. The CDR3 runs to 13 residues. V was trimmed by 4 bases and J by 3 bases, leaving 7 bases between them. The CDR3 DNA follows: TGCGCCAGCAGCCCCGGGCCTAATGAAAAACTGTTTTTT. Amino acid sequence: CASSPGPNEKLFF.

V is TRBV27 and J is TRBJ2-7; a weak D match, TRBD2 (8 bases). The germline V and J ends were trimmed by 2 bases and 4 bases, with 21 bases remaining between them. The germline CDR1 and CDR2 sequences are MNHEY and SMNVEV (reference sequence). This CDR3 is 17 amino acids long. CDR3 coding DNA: TGTGCCAGCAGTTTACCAGGGGGAGCGGGCGGGGGGTACGAGCAGTACTTC. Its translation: CASSLPGGAGGGYEQYF.

The CDR3 nucleotides are TGTGCCAGCAGTGAAGCTTCCGGGACCGGGGAGCTGTTTTTT. Residues: CASSEASGTGELFF. This chain joins TRBV2 and TRBJ2-2; D is unclear. CDR1 is SNHLY, CDR2 FYNNEI, per germline. Trimming cost V 0 bases and J 5 bases, with 7 bases left between them. The CDR3 covers 14 residues.

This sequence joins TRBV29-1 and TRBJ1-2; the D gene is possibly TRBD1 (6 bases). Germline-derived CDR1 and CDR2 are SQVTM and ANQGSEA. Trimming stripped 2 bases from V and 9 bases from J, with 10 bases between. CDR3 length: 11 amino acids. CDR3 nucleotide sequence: TGCAGCGTTGAACGGGGGGCAAGCTACACCTTC. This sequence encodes CSVERGASYTF.

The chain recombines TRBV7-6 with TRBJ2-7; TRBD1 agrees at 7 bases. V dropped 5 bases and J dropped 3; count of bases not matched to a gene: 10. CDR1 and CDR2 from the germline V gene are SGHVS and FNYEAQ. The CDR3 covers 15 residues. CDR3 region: CASSQGVGRGYEQYF. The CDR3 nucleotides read TGTGCCAGCAGCCAGGGGGTTGGCAGGGGCTACGAGCAGTACTTC.

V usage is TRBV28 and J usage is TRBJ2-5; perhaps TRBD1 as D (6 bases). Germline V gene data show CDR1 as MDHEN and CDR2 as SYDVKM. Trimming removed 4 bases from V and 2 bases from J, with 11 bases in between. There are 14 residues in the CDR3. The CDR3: CASSSDRIQETQYF. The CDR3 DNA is TGTGCCAGCAGTTCGGACAGAATACAAGAGACCCAGTACTTC.

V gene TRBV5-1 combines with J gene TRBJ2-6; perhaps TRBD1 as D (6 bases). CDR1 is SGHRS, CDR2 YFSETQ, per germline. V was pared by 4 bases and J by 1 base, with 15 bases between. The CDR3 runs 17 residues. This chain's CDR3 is CASSLQPRGSGANVLTF. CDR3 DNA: TGCGCCAGCAGCCTCCAACCCAGGGGTTCTGGGGCCAACGTCCTGACTTTC.

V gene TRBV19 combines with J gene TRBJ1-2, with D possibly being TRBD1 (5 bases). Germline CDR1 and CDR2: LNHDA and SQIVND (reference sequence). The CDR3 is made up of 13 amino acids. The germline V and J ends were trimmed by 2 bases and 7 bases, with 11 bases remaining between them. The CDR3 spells CASSIQGSSGYTF. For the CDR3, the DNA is TGTGCCAGTAGTATACAGGGTTCAAGTGGCTACACCTTC.

Here the CDR3 reads CASGRNEQFF. Here the CDR3 DNA reads TGTGCCAGCGGTAGGAATGAGCAGTTCTTC. V is TRBV19 and J is TRBJ2-1; D is unresolved. V shed 9 bases and J shed 7 bases, with 7 bases lying between them. The CDR3 totals 10 residues. CDR1 and CDR2 (germline): LNHDA, SQIVND (reference sequence).

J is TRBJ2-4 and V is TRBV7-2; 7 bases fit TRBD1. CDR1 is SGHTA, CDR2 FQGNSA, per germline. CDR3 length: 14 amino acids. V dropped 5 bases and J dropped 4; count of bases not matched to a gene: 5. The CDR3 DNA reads TGTGCCAGCAGCGAAGACAGGGAAAAAAACATTCAGTACTTC. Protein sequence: CASSEDREKNIQYF.

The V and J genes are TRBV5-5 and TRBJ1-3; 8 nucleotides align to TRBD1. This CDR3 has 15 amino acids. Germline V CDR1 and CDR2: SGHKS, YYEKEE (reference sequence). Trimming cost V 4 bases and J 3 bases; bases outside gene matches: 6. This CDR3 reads CASSGPDRGGNTIYF. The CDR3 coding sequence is TGTGCCAGCAGCGGCCCCGACAGGGGTGGAAACACCATATATTTT.

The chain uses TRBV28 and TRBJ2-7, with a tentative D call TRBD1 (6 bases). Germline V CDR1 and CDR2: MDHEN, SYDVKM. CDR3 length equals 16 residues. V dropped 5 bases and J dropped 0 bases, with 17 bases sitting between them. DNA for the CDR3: TGTGCCAGCAGTCCAGCAGCCGGACAGCCCTCCTACGAGCAGTACTTC. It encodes CASSPAAGQPSYEQYF. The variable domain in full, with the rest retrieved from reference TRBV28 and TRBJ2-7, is DVKVTQSSRYLVKRTGEKVFLECVQDMDHENMFWYRQDPGLGLRLIYFSYDVKMKEKGDIPEGYSVSREKKERFSLILESASTNQTSMYLCASSPAAGQPSYEQYFGPGTRLTVT.

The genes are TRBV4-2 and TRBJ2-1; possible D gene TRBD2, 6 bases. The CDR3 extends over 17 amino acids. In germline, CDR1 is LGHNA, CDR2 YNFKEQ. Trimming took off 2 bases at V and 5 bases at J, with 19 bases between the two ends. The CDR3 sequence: CASSQSWGNSGNNEQFF. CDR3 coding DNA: TGTGCCAGCAGCCAAAGTTGGGGGAATAGCGGAAACAATGAGCAGTTCTTC.